The T cell receptor (beta chain) under discussion was sequenced for a study of B cell selection in AIRE deficiency. General study results and limits: Tconv and Treg cells from AIRE-deficient patients resembled healthy donors in TCRBV usage, CDR3 length and diversity.

Sorting defined conventional CD4 T cells as CD4+CD127+. CDR1 and CDR2 (germline): MNHEY, SVGAGI. CDR3 size: 14 residues. The V end lost 2 bases, the J end lost 6 bases, and 13 bases lay between the germline ends. This clone was seen a single time. Antigen: not known. In the original workflow: Pooled conventional T cells gave 100,000 to 120,000 patient and around 1.4x10^5 donor TCRbeta sequences. Here immunoSEQ multiplex PCR was the method, and the copy in TCRdb shows in-frame clones only, minus some. The DNA was the basis for D and trimming; V, J and clone size are from that table. The sample has tens of thousands of clones, about 97% seen once.

The sequence was obtained from a human donor with AIRE deficiency. Sequencing was carried out using conventional CD4+ T cells sorted from PBMCs. This chain joins TRBV6-5 and TRBJ1-2; D is unresolved. Written as DNA, the CDR3 is TGTGCCAGCAGTTACCGCCCCCTAAACGATGGCTACACCTTC. Translated: CASSYRPLNDGYTF.